The 10 T cell receptor beta chains below were found in one sample sequenced in a study of cytomegalovirus exposure and HLA in healthy donors. 13 Jbeta primers and 60 Vbeta primers were used for the PCR. The method was immunoSEQ multiplex PCR; TCRdb's version includes in-frame clones alone and lacks a portion of them. This table holds roughly 150,000 clones, around 75% found once. Sequenced material: PBMCs. The receptors were sampled from a man aged 35-49 years in good health and CMV-seronegative.

The rearrangement uses TRBV7-9 and TRBJ1-1; 7 bases are a match to TRBD1. V dropped 6 bases and J dropped 0; count of bases not matched to a gene: 13. The CDR3 loop spans 17 amino acids. Germline CDR1 and CDR2: SEHNR and FQNEAQ (reference sequence). DNA for the CDR3: TGTGCCAGCAGATCGTTCGAAAAGAGGGGGCTGAACACTGAAGCTTTCTTT. It yields the protein CASRSFEKRGLNTEAFF.

V usage is TRBV2 and J usage is TRBJ1-3, with a weak D call TRBD1 (5 bases). Germline-derived CDR1 and CDR2 are SNHLY and FYNNEI. With 2 bases removed from V and 4 bases from J, the gap between germline ends came to 15 bases. This CDR3 region has 16 residues. The CDR3: CASSESGYRPGNTIYF. CDR3 bases: TGTGCCAGCAGTGAAAGCGGGTACAGGCCGGGAAACACCATATATTTT. Looking up the rest from reference TRBV2 and TRBJ1-3 gives the full variable domain: EPEVTQTPSHQVTQMGQEVILRCVPISNHLYFYWYRQILGQKVEFLVSFYNNEISEKSEIFDDQFSVERPDGSNFTLKIRSTKLEDSAMYFCASSESGYRPGNTIYFGEGSWLTVV.

V is TRBV25-1 and J is TRBJ1-2; D possibly corresponds to TRBD1 (5 bases). CDR1 is MGHDK, CDR2 SYGVNS, per germline. The CDR3 is made up of 13 amino acids. V lost 2 bases, J lost 4 bases, and 8 bases lay in between. The CDR3 DNA reads TGTGCCAGCAGTGAACCAGACAGCTATGGCTACACCTTC. Protein: CASSEPDSYGYTF.

There are a few counts of this clone. The sample has other DNA sequences that encode this CDR3 too. This chain joins TRBV7-9 and TRBJ1-4; D is unresolved. Germline CDR1 is SEHNR and CDR2 is FQNEAQ (reference sequence). V was shortened by 3 bases and J by 0 bases, with 8 bases between the two germline ends. The CDR3 contains 15 residues. CDR3 sequence reads: CASSFPSTTNEKLFF. Here the CDR3 DNA reads TGTGCCAGCAGCTTCCCAAGCACAACTAATGAAAAACTGTTTTTT.

This clone was seen a single time. This sequence joins TRBV6-5 and TRBJ2-7; TRBD1 matches at 9 bases. Germline V gene sequence: CDR1 MNHEY, CDR2 SVGAGI. CDR3 size: 14 residues. After removal of 4 bases from V and 1 base from J, the junction contained 2 bases not matched to a gene. This CDR3 is CASSWGQGSYEQYF. The CDR3 nucleotides read TGTGCCAGCAGTTGGGGACAGGGATCCTACGAGCAGTACTTC.

This clone was recorded once. The chain joins TRBV18 to TRBJ2-5; D may be TRBD1 (6 bases). Per the germline V gene, CDR1 is KGHSH and CDR2 is LQKENI. This CDR3 has 13 residues. V was shortened by 3 bases and J by 4 bases, with 9 bases between the two germline ends. CDR3 in amino acids: CASSPGRGETQYF. The CDR3 DNA sequence: TGTGCCAGCTCACCGGGCAGGGGAGAGACCCAGTACTTC. Looking up the rest from reference TRBV18 and TRBJ2-5 gives the full variable domain: NAGVMQNPRHLVRRRGQEARLRCSPMKGHSHVYWYRQLPEEGLKFMVYLQKENIIDESGMPKERFSAEFPKEGPSILRIQQVVRGDSAAYFCASSPGRGETQYFGPGTRLLVL.

This clone showed up just a few times. The chain combines TRBV14 with TRBJ2-2; 7 bases are shared with TRBD2. The V gene end was trimmed by 6 bases and the J gene end by 0 bases; junction bases not matched to a gene: 7. This CDR3 is 16 amino acids long. Germline-derived CDR1 and CDR2 are SGHDN and FVKESK. CDR3 sequence (DNA): TGTGCCAGCAGGTTAGCGGGTATCGCGAACACCGGGGAGCTGTTTTTT. It encodes CASRLAGIANTGELFF.

CDR3 sequence: CASSYDPGGSGTEAFF. The CDR3 DNA follows: TGTGCCAGCAGTTACGACCCAGGGGGCTCGGGCACTGAAGCTTTCTTT. The chain is built from TRBV6-5 and TRBJ1-1, with TRBD1 matching over 8 bases. CDR1 MNHEY and CDR2 SVGAGI come from the germline V gene. The CDR3 is 16 residues long. The V segment lost 2 bases and the J segment 4 bases; nucleotides outside the gene matches: 9.

The rearrangement links TRBV27 to TRBJ2-2; TRBD1 might be the D (5 bases). Germline CDR1 and CDR2: MNHEY and SMNVEV (reference sequence). V was shortened by 1 base and J by 1 base, with 10 bases between the two germline ends. This CDR3 comprises 16 residues. CDR3 loop: CASSLFGAMNTGELFF. CDR3 DNA: TGTGCCAGCAGTTTATTTGGGGCAATGAACACCGGGGAGCTGTTTTTT.

This sequence joins TRBV5-1 and TRBJ2-7; 10 positions agree with TRBD1. Germline lookup yields CDR1 SGHRS and CDR2 YFSETQ. Trimming cost V 4 bases and J 7 bases; bases outside gene matches: 8. CDR3 length: 14 amino acids. CDR3 protein: CASSIRTGGSEQYF. The CDR3 DNA follows: TGCGCCAGCAGCATACGGACAGGGGGTTCGGAGCAGTACTTC.